This T cell receptor beta chain was captured in a study of Tregs in tolerant kidney transplant recipients. Notes on the study in general: Findings come from small patient numbers and require larger validation.

The CDR3 extends over 11 amino acids. Germline V gene lookup returns CDR1 MNHNY and CDR2 SVGAGI (reference sequence). V was pared by 4 bases and J by 6 bases, with 7 bases between. Thawed PBMCs were FACS-sorted into unstimulated CD4+CD25+CD127- regulatory T cells, CD4+CD25- non-regulatory cells, CD4 and CD8 cells. The data were produced by immunoSEQ multiplex PCR, yet TCRdb's version contains in-frame clones alone and is incomplete. The sample holds approximately 60,000 clones, 65% to 85% seen once. Comments on this clone: No antigen is known for it.

V is TRBV6-6 and J is TRBJ2-7, with D perhaps TRBD1 (5 bases). The sequenced sample was CD4+ T cells from blood. This clonotype originated in a human donor in good health. CDR3 DNA sequence: TGTGCCAGCAGTTTGGGGCTCGAGCAGTACTTC. Protein sequence: CASSLGLEQYF.